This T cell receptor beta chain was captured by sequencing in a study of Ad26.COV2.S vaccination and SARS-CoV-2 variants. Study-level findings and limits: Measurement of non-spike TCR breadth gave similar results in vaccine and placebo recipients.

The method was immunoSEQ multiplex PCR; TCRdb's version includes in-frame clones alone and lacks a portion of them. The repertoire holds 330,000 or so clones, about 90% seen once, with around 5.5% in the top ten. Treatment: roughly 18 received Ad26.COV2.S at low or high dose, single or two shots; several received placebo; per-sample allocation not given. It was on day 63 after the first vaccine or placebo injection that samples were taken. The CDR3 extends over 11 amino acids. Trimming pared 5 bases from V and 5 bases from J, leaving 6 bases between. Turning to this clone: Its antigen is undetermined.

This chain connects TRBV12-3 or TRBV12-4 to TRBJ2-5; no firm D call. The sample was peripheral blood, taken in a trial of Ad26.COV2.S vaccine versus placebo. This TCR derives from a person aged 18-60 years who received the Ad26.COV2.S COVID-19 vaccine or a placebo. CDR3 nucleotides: TGTGCCAGCAGTGGGTATGAGACCCAGTACTTC. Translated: CASSGYETQYF.